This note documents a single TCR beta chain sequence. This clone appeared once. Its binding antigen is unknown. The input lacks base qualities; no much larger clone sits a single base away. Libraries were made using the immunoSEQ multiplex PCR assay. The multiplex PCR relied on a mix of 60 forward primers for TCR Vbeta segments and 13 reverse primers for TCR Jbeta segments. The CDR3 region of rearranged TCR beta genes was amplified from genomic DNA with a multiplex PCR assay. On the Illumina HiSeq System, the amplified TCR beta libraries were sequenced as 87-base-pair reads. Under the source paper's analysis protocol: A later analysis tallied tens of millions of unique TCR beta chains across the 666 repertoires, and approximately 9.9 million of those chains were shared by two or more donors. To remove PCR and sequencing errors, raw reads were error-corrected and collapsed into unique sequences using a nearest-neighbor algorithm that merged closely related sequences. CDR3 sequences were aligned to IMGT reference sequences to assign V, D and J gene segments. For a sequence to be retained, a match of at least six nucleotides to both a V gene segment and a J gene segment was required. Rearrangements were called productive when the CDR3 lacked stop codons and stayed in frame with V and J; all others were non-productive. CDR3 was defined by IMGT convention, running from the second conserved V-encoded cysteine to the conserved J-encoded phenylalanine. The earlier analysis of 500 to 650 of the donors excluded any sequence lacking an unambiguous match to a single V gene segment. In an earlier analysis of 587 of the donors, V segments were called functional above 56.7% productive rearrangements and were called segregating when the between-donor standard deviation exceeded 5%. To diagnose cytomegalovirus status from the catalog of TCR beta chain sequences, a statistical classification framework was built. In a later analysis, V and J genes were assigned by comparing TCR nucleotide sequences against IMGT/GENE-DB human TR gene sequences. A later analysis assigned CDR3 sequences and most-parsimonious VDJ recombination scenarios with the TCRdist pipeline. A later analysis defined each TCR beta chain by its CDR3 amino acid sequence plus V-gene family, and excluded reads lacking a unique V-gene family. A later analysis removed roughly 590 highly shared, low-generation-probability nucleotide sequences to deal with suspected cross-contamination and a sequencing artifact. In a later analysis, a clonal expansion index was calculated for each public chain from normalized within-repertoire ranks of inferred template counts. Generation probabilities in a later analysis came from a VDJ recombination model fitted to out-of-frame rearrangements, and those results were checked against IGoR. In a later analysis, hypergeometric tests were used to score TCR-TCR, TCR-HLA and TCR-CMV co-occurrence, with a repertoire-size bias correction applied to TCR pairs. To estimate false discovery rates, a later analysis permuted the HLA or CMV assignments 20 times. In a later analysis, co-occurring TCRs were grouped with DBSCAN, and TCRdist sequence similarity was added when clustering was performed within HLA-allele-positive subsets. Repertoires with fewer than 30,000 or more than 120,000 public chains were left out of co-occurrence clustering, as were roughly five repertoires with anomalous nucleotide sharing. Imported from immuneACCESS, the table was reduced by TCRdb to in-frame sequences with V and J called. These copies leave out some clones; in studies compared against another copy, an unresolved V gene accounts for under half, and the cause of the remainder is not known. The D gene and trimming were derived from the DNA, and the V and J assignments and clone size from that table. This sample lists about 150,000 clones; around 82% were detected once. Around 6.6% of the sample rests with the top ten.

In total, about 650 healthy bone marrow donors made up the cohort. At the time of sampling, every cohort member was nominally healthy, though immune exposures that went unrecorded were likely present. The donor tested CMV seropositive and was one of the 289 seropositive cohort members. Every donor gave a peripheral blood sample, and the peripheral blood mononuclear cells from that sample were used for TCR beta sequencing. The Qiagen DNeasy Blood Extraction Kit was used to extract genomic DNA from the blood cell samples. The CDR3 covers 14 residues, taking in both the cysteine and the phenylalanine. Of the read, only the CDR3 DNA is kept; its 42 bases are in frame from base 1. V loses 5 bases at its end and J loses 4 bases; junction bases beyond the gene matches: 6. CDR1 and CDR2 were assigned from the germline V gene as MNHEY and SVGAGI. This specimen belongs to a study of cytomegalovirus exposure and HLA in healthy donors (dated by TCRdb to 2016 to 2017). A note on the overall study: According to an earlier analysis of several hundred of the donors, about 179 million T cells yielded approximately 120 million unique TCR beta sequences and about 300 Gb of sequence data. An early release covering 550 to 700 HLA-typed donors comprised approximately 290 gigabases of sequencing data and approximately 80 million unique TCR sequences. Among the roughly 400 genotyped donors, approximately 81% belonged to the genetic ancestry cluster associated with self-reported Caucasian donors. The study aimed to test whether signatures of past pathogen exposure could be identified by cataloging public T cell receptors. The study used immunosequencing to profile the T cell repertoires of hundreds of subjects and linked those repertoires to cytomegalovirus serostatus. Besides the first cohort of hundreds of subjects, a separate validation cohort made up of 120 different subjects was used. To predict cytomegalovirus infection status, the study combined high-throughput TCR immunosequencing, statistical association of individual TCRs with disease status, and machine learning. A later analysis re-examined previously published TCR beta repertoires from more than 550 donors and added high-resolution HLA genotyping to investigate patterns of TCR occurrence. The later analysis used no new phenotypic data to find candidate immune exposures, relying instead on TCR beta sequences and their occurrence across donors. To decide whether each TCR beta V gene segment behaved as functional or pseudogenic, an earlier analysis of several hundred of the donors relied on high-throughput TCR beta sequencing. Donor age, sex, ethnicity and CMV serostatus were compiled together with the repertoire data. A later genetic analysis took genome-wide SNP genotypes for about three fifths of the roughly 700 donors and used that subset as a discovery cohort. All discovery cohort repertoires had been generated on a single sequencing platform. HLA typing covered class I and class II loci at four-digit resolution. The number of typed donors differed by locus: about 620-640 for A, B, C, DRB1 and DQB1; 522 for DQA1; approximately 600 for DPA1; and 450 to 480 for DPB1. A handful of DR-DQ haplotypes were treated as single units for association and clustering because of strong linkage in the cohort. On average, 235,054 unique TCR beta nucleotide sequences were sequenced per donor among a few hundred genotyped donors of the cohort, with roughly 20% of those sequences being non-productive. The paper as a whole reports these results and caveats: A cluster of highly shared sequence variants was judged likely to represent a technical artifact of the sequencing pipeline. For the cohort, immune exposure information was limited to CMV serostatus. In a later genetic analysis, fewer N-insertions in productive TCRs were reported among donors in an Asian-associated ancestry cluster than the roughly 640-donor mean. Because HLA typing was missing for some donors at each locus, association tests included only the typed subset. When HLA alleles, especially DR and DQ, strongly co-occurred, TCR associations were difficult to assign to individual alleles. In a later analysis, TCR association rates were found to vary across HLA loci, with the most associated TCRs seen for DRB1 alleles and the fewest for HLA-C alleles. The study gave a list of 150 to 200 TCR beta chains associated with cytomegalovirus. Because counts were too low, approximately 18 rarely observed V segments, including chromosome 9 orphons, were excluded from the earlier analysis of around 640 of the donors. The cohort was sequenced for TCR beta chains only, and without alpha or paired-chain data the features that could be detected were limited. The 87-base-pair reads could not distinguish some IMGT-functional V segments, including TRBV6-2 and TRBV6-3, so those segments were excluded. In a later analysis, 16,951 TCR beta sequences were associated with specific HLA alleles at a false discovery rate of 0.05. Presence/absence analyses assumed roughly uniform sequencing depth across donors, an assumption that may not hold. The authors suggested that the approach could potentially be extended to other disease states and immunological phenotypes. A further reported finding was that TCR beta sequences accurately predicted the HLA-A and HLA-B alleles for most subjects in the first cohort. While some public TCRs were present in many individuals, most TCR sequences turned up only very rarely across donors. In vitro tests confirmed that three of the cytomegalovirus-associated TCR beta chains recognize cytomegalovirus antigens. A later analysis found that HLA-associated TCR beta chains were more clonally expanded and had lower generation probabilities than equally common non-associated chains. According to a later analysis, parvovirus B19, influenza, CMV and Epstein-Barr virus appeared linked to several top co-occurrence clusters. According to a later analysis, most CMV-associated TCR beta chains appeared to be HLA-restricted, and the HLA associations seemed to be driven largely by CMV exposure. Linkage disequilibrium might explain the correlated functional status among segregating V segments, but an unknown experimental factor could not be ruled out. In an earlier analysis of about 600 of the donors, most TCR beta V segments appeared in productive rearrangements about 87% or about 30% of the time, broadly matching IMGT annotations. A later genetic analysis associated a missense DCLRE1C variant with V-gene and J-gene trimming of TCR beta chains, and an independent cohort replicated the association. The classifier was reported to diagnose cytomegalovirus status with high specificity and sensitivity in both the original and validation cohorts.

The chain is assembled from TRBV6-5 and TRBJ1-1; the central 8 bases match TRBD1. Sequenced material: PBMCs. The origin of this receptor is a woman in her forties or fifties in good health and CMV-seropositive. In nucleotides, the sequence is TGTGCCAGCAGTCCTTTCACAGGGGGCACTGAAGCTTTCTTT. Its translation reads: CASSPFTGGTEAFF.